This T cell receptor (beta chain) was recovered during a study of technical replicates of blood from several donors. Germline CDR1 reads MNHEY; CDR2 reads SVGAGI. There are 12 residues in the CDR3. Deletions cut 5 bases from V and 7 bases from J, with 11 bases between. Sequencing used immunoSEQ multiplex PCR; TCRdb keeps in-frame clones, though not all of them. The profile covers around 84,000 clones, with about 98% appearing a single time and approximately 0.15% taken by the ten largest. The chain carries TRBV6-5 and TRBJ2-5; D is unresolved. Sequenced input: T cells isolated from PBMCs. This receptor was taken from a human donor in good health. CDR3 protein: CASSPSLRTQYF. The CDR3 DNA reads TGTGCCAGCAGTCCCTCTTTGAGGACCCAGTACTTC.